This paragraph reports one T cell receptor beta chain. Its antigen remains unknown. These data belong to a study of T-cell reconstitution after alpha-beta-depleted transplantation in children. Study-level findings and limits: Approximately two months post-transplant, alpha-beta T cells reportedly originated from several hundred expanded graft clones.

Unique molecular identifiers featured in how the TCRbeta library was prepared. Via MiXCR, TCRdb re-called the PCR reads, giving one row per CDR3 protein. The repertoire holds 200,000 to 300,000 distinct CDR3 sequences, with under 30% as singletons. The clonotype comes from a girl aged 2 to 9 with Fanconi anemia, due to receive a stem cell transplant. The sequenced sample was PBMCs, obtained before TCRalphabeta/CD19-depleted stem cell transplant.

The CDR3 DNA reads as TGCAGCGTAGGACAGATCTATGGCTACACCTTC. Translating it yields CSVGQIYGYTF. The chain recombines TRBV29-1 with TRBJ1-2, with a possible D match to TRBD1 (6 bases). The CDR3 runs 11 residues. V shed 6 bases and J shed 4 bases, with 9 bases lying between them. The germline CDR1 and CDR2 sequences are SQVTM and ANQGSEA.